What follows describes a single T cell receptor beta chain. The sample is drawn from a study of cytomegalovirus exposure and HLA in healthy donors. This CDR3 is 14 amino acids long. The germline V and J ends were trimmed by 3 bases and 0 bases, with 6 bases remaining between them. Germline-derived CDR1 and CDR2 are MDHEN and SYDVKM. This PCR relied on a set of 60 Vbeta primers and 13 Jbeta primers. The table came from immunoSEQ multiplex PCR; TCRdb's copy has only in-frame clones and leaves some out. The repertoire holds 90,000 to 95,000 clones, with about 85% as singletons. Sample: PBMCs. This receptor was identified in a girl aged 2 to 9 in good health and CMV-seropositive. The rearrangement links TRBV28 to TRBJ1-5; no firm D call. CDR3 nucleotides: TGTGCCAGCAGTTTTGTGTATAGCAATCAGCCCCAGCATTTT. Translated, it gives CASSFVYSNQPQHF. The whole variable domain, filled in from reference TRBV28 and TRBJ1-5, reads DVKVTQSSRYLVKRTGEKVFLECVQDMDHENMFWYRQDPGLGLRLIYFSYDVKMKEKGDIPEGYSVSREKKERFSLILESASTNQTSMYLCASSFVYSNQPQHFGDGTRLSIL.